The rows below give T cell receptor beta chains drawn from one sample of a study of PD-L1 blockade in urothelial cancer. Clones were read by immunoSEQ multiplex PCR, and TCRdb kept only the in-frame ones, dropping some. The profile shows tens of thousands of clones, roughly 90% of them singletons. The sample here was PBMCs, taken around atezolizumab (anti-PD-L1) treatment. The receptors come from a woman in her 70s with urothelial cancer. Both conserved end residues are trimmed from each CDR3. The order of the fields is V gene, J gene, CDR3 protein.

V gene: TRBV19
J gene: TRBJ1-2
CDR3 protein: ASMAGGDGYT

V gene: TRBV28
J gene: TRBJ1-5
CDR3 protein: ASERTRLLH

V gene: TRBV5-1
J gene: TRBJ1-2
CDR3 protein: ASSLAPGDSYGYT

V gene: TRBV9
J gene: TRBJ2-1
CDR3 protein: ASSVSRVGGSYNEQF

V gene: TRBV2
J gene: TRBJ2-2
CDR3 protein: ASKRTGANTGELF

V gene: TRBV5-1
J gene: TRBJ2-7
CDR3 protein: ASGRGNEQY

V gene: TRBV5-1
J gene: TRBJ1-4
CDR3 protein: ASSLVGDYEKLF

V gene: TRBV7-3
J gene: TRBJ2-7
CDR3 protein: ASSLSGLAGDEQY

V gene: TRBV19
J gene: TRBJ2-7
CDR3 protein: ASSTIGGADEQY

V gene: TRBV30
J gene: TRBJ1-3
CDR3 protein: AWSVPRAHSGNTIY

V gene: TRBV5-4
J gene: TRBJ2-1
CDR3 protein: ASSLLSFGGINRNEQF

V gene: TRBV30
J gene: TRBJ2-3
CDR3 protein: AWSVIAETDTQY

V gene: TRBV4-3
J gene: TRBJ1-2
CDR3 protein: ASSQAAQGNYGYT

V gene: TRBV30
J gene: TRBJ2-1
CDR3 protein: AWGTGGIYNEQF

V gene: TRBV2
J gene: TRBJ1-1
CDR3 protein: ASSVAGGNTEAF

V gene: TRBV10-3
J gene: TRBJ2-2
CDR3 protein: AITPGLAGGGGELF

V gene: TRBV4-2
J gene: TRBJ2-1
CDR3 protein: ASSQERVLAGGDEQF

V gene: TRBV7-3
J gene: TRBJ2-2
CDR3 protein: ASSPMSRGTTGELF

V gene: TRBV7-2
J gene: TRBJ1-2
CDR3 protein: ASSLGRINYGYT

V gene: TRBV5-1
J gene: TRBJ2-3
CDR3 protein: ASRGDTDTQY

V gene: TRBV7-9
J gene: TRBJ2-7
CDR3 protein: ASSSLHRDSPTYEQY

V gene: TRBV5-4
J gene: TRBJ1-2
CDR3 protein: ASSWDRKGYT

V gene: TRBV9
J gene: TRBJ2-5
CDR3 protein: ASSPRAGSQETQY

V gene: TRBV15
J gene: TRBJ2-7
CDR3 protein: ATSVIQGWSYEQY

V gene: TRBV28
J gene: TRBJ2-1
CDR3 protein: ASSLPSSGANEQF

V gene: TRBV6-6
J gene: TRBJ1-6
CDR3 protein: ASSYGRAYNSPLH

V gene: TRBV30
J gene: TRBJ1-1
CDR3 protein: AWSVRGSNTEAF

V gene: TRBV5-1
J gene: TRBJ2-3
CDR3 protein: ASSLEQQTSTDTQY

V gene: TRBV4-2
J gene: TRBJ2-7
CDR3 protein: ASSQGVGGEQY

V gene: TRBV28
J gene: TRBJ1-1
CDR3 protein: ASSLLGQGGTEAF

V gene: TRBV19
J gene: TRBJ1-5
CDR3 protein: ASNLRQGATSNQPQH

V gene: TRBV7-8
J gene: TRBJ1-2
CDR3 protein: ASSFSLAPNFDYT

V gene: TRBV7-3
J gene: TRBJ2-2
CDR3 protein: ASSRGQGYTGELF

V gene: TRBV4-1
J gene: TRBJ2-2
CDR3 protein: ASSQRGPGELF

V gene: TRBV29-1
J gene: TRBJ1-1
CDR3 protein: SADGPGMNTEAF

V gene: TRBV28
J gene: TRBJ2-2
CDR3 protein: ASSLYGSNTGELF

V gene: TRBV4-1
J gene: TRBJ2-1
CDR3 protein: ASSQVAGGYNEQF

V gene: TRBV15
J gene: TRBJ1-5
CDR3 protein: ATWGQATNQPQH

V gene: TRBV10-3
J gene: TRBJ2-5
CDR3 protein: AISDPLDVRENRPQETQY

V gene: TRBV6-5
J gene: TRBJ1-2
CDR3 protein: ASSYTGSGGYT

V gene: TRBV5-5
J gene: TRBJ2-7
CDR3 protein: ASSFVVATGEQY

V gene: TRBV1
J gene: TRBJ2-2
CDR3 protein: TSSRGQGAQSNTGELF

V gene: TRBV7-3
J gene: TRBJ2-1
CDR3 protein: ASSIRRGQAQF

V gene: TRBV7-6
J gene: TRBJ2-3
CDR3 protein: ASSLAVTDTQY

V gene: TRBV5-1
J gene: TRBJ2-5
CDR3 protein: ASSSQGQGQETQY

V gene: TRBV29-1
J gene: TRBJ2-7
CDR3 protein: SVDGQGDEQY

V gene: TRBV30
J gene: TRBJ2-7
CDR3 protein: AWSVPGQGTSYEQY

V gene: TRBV7-3
J gene: TRBJ2-5
CDR3 protein: ASSRLEQETQY